The 25 T cell receptor beta chains below come from one sample, sequenced in a study of regulatory T cells in long-lasting Graves disease. Construction of TCR beta libraries relied on iRepertoire HTBI primers and on Arm-PCR targeting CDR3 regions. TCRdb called the multiplex PCR reads again in MiXCR, with one record for every CDR3 protein. This table holds about 540,000 distinct CDR3 sequences, about 13% found once. Specified time point: newly diagnosed GD, antithyroid drugs for less than 3 months. From PBMCs, RNA was extracted and then used to make the TCR library. A further study also used this sample, focusing on T cells in Graves' hyperthyroidism and ophthalmopathy.

Sequencing was performed on peripheral blood mononuclear cells (PBMCs), taken at new diagnosis, from a patient treated with antithyroid drugs. The source of these receptors is a man younger than 40 with Graves disease.

The J gene is TRBJ1-3, the V gene TRBV2, with TRBD1 identical over 7 bases. V was clipped by 4 bases and J by 4 bases; unmatched bases: 4. The CDR3 is 14 amino acids. From germline, CDR1 is SNHLY and CDR2 FYNNEI. The CDR3, as DNA: TGTGCCAGCAGTGCGGGACAGATAGGAAACACCATATATTTT. It translates to CASSAGQIGNTIYF.

J is TRBJ2-2 and V is TRBV6-1; TRBD1 agrees at 8 bases. Trimming took 4 bases from V and 6 from J; bases not matched to a gene: 7. This CDR3 has 15 residues. Germline CDR1 reads MNHNS; CDR2 reads SASEGT. CDR3 amino acids: CASSVDRGRAGELFF. The CDR3 DNA reads as TGTGCCAGCAGTGTCGACAGGGGTCGGGCCGGGGAGCTGTTTTTT.

This chain uses TRBV18 with TRBJ2-1; 7 bases match TRBD2. Germline CDR1 reads KGHSH; CDR2 reads LQKENI. V dropped 1 base and J dropped 5; count of bases not matched to a gene: 2. This CDR3 is built from 14 residues. The CDR3 bases are TGTGCCAGCTCACCACTCCTAGCGGACAATGAGCAGTTCTTC. This codes for CASSPLLADNEQFF.

The table lists this clonotype with many counts. The V gene is TRBV2, the J gene TRBJ1-2, with TRBD1 as a possible D gene (5 bases). Germline V gives CDR1 SNHLY, CDR2 FYNNEI. The CDR3 runs to 13 residues. The V gene lost 7 bases and the J gene lost 8 bases, with 17 bases spanning the gap. The CDR3: CASTRDLSGGYTF. The CDR3 DNA sequence: TGTGCCAGCACCCGGGACTTAAGTGGGGGCTACACCTTC.

This clonotype was counted at least ten times. V and J are TRBV29-1 and TRBJ2-2; TRBD2 matches 7 bases. The CDR3 extends over 15 amino acids. Germline CDR1 reads SQVTM; CDR2 reads ANQGSEA. J lost 5 bases, V lost 4 bases, and 10 bases had no gene match. CDR3 protein: CSVAGGGGMTGELFF. In DNA, the CDR3 is TGCAGCGTTGCGGGTGGCGGGGGAATGACCGGGGAGCTGTTTTTT.

The table lists this clonotype with many counts. The chain is built from TRBV28 and TRBJ2-1; the D gene is possibly TRBD2 (5 bases). CDR3 length equals 15 residues. V was pared by 6 bases and J by 0 bases, with 12 bases between. In germline, CDR1 is MDHEN, CDR2 SYDVKM. The chain's CDR3 is CASREDYHSYNEQFF. The CDR3 region has the DNA TGTGCCAGCAGGGAAGACTACCACTCCTACAATGAGCAGTTCTTC. Based on the CDR3 plus reference TRBV28 and TRBJ2-1, the full variable domain is DVKVTQSSRYLVKRTGEKVFLECVQDMDHENMFWYRQDPGLGLRLIYFSYDVKMKEKGDIPEGYSVSREKKERFSLILESASTNQTSMYLCASREDYHSYNEQFFGPGTRLTVL.

Ten or more counts support this clonotype. The chain combines TRBV7-9 with TRBJ2-5; perhaps TRBD1 as D (6 bases). This CDR3 spans 14 amino acids. V lost 6 bases to trimming and J lost 2 bases, with 13 bases between them. Germline CDR1 is SEHNR and CDR2 is FQNEAQ (reference sequence). CDR3 nucleotides: TGTGCCAGCAGACAACAGGGTGGACAAGAGACCCAGTACTTC. Amino acids: CASRQQGGQETQYF.

The sample holds a few counts of this clonotype. This chain links TRBV9 with TRBJ2-5; 8 bases fit TRBD2. The CDR3 loop spans 15 amino acids. CDR1 is SGDLS and CDR2 is YYNGEE in the germline V gene. J gave up 2 bases and V 1 base, and 4 bases lay outside the gene matches. CDR3 loop: CASSVLAGLQETQYF. DNA of the CDR3: TGTGCCAGCAGCGTATTAGCGGGGCTACAAGAGACCCAGTACTTC.

This clonotype has ten or more counts. The rearrangement uses TRBV28 and TRBJ1-2; 7 nucleotides line up with TRBD1. The trim removed 4 bases at V and 5 bases at J, leaving 4 bases unmatched. The CDR3 is 13 amino acids. Germline values: CDR1 MDHEN, CDR2 SYDVKM. The DNA for the CDR3 is TGTGCCAGCAGTTCATTCAGGGGGTATGGCTACACCTTC. Its translation: CASSSFRGYGYTF.

Details on this clonotype: Sequence at one end of the junction differs from germline and may be a read error. The chain couples TRBV27 to TRBJ2-7; TRBD1 agrees at 9 bases. The CDR3 is 14 residues long. Germline V lookup: CDR1 MNHEY, CDR2 SMNVEV (reference sequence). CDR3 sequence: CASSLGTGNYEQHF. The CDR3 coding sequence is TGTGCCAGCAGCCTGGGGACAGGGAACTACGAGCAGCACTTC.

This rearrangement joins TRBV6-1 to TRBJ2-1, with 11 nucleotides matching TRBD2. The length of the CDR3 is 15 residues. Per the germline V gene, CDR1 is MNHNS and CDR2 is SASEGT. V was clipped by 2 bases and J by 9 bases; unmatched bases: 6. CDR3 region: CASSEYTSGSTEQFF. The CDR3 coding sequence is TGTGCCAGCAGTGAATATACTAGCGGGAGTACTGAGCAGTTCTTC.

Many counts were recorded for this clonotype. V gene TRBV6-5 combines with J gene TRBJ2-1; D not certain. Per the germline V gene, CDR1 is MNHEY and CDR2 is SVGAGI. The CDR3 covers 14 residues. Trimming took off 2 bases at V and 3 bases at J, with 8 bases between the two ends. CDR3 region: CASSYRRVYNEQFF. The CDR3, as DNA: TGTGCCAGCAGTTACCGCCGCGTCTACAATGAGCAGTTCTTC.

The table lists this clonotype with a few counts. The chain has TRBV20-1 and TRBJ2-6, with D uncertain. CDR3 size: 14 residues. Trimming cost V 1 base and J 2 bases, with 6 bases left between them. Germline V gene sequence: CDR1 DFQATT, CDR2 SNEGSKA (reference sequence). The CDR3 DNA is TGCAGTGCTAGAGGTGGGGCTGGGGCCAACGTCCTGACTTTC. This sequence encodes CSARGGAGANVLTF.

This clonotype was seen a handful of times. V usage is TRBV19 and J usage is TRBJ1-5; 8 bases match TRBD1. Germline values: CDR1 LNHDA, CDR2 SQIVND (reference sequence). V lost 9 bases, J lost 0 bases, and 10 bases stayed unmatched. This CDR3 is 16 amino acids long. As DNA, the CDR3 is TGTGCCAGCCGGGCGTTGACAGGGGTTAGCAATCAGCCCCAGCATTTT. This translates into CASRALTGVSNQPQHF.

This clonotype appeared a few times. The V gene is TRBV12-5, the J gene TRBJ1-2, with D unresolved. The CDR3 runs 11 residues. Germline-derived CDR1 and CDR2 are LGHNT and FRNRAP. Trimming removed 6 bases at V and 9 bases at J, with 11 bases between. This CDR3 reads CASGLIRSYTF. Written as DNA, the CDR3 is TGTGCTAGTGGCCTCATAAGGAGCTACACCTTC. Together with reference TRBV12-5 and TRBJ1-2, the CDR3 gives the full variable domain: DARVTQTPRHKVTEMGQEVTMRCQPILGHNTVFWYRQTMMQGLELLAYFRNRAPLDDSGMPKDRFSAEMPDATLATLKIQPSEPRDSAVYFCASGLIRSYTFGSGTRLTVV.

This clonotype came up many times. In DNA form, the CDR3 reads TGTGCCAGCAGTGTAGGCACAGGACTAGCCAAAAACATTCAGTACTTC. It encodes CASSVGTGLAKNIQYF. J is TRBJ2-4 and V is TRBV2; D possibly uses TRBD1 or TRBD2 (5 bases each). Trimming shortened V by 4 bases and J by 0 bases, and 13 bases separated the two germline ends. CDR3 length equals 16 residues. From germline, CDR1 is SNHLY and CDR2 FYNNEI.

This clonotype was seen many times. This sequence joins TRBV12-3 or TRBV12-4 and TRBJ2-5; 8 bases are shared with TRBD2. This CDR3 spans 15 amino acids. V trimming: 3 bases; J trimming: 5 bases; junction bases outside the gene matches: 8. The CDR3 region is CASSLLSGRGETQYF. In DNA form, the CDR3 reads TGTGCCAGCAGTTTGCTGAGCGGGAGAGGTGAGACCCAGTACTTC.

In this sample, this clonotype turned up a few times. V usage is TRBV12-3 or TRBV12-4 and J usage is TRBJ2-1, with 7 bases lining up with TRBD1. The V segment lost 5 bases and the J segment 2 bases; nucleotides outside the gene matches: 6. CDR3 length: 15 residues. CDR3 sequence (DNA): TGTGCCAGCAGTCCGGGACAGAGTACCTACAATGAGCAGTTCTTC. This translates into CASSPGQSTYNEQFF.

The V and J genes are TRBV7-7 and TRBJ2-2; weak D call: TRBD1 (5 bases). Germline V gene lookup returns CDR1 SSHAT and CDR2 FNYEAQ (reference sequence). CDR3 length: 12 amino acids. Trimming pared 5 bases from V and 6 bases from J, leaving 7 bases between. CDR3 loop: CASSRGAGELFF. As DNA, the CDR3 is TGTGCCAGCAGCAGGGGCGCCGGGGAGCTGTTTTTT.

To note about this clonotype: One base away lies a much larger clone, so this may be a sequencing read error. This chain joins TRBV6-1 and TRBJ2-5, with 7 bases that match TRBD1. The germline CDR1 and CDR2 sequences are MNHNS and SASEGT. The CDR3 spans 14 residues. CDR3 sequence: CASSAPTGAETQCF. In DNA, the CDR3 is TGTGCCAGCAGCGCACCCACAGGGGCAGAGACCCAGTGCTTC.

In this sample, this clonotype turned up many times. The V call is TRBV12-3 or TRBV12-4, the J call TRBJ2-5; D unclear. This CDR3 has 12 amino acids. V was pared by 5 bases and J by 0 bases, with 4 bases between. The CDR3 DNA is TGTGCCAGCAGTGGGCACCAAGAGACCCAGTACTTC. Protein: CASSGHQETQYF.

This clonotype showed up many times. The V call is TRBV12-3 or TRBV12-4, the J call TRBJ2-7, with 11 bases aligning to TRBD2. This CDR3 contains 14 residues. V was pared by 5 bases and J by 7 bases, with 7 bases of the junction left unmatched. The CDR3 reads CASSQTTSGEEQYF. In DNA, the CDR3 is TGTGCCAGCAGTCAGACGACTAGCGGGGAAGAGCAGTACTTC.

In this sample, this clonotype turned up a few times. This chain joins TRBV5-1 and TRBJ1-2; TRBD1 might be the D (6 bases). The CDR3 length is 13 residues. Germline CDR1 reads SGHRS; CDR2 reads YFSETQ. Deletions cut 4 bases from V and 3 bases from J, with 10 bases between. CDR3 residues: CASSPGHDYGYTF. Written as DNA, the CDR3 is TGCGCCAGCAGCCCGGGACACGACTATGGCTACACCTTC.

This clonotype was picked up many times. The J gene is TRBJ2-7, the V gene TRBV7-9, with 9 bases matching TRBD1. Trimming at V came to 4 bases and at J to 4 bases, leaving 5 bases not matched to a gene. The CDR3 loop spans 14 amino acids. CDR1 and CDR2 from the germline V gene are SEHNR and FQNEAQ (reference sequence). CDR3 sequence: CASSYPGQGYEQYF. CDR3 sequence (DNA): TGTGCCAGCAGCTACCCCGGACAGGGGTACGAGCAGTACTTC.

This clonotype was recorded only once. This may be a read error: a much more frequent sequence differs by one nucleotide. The chain couples TRBV7-2 to TRBJ2-4; D is undetermined. This CDR3 is 11 amino acids long. Germline assignment: CDR1 SGHTA and CDR2 FQGNSA. V lost 2 bases and J lost 6, with 2 bases in between. CDR3 sequence (DNA): TGTACCAGCAGCTTAACAAACATTCAGTACTTC. Protein product: CTSSLTNIQYF. Combining the CDR3 with reference TRBV7-2 and TRBJ2-4 gives the whole variable domain GAGVSQSPSNKVTEKGKDVELRCDPISGHTALYWYRQSLGQGLEFLIYFQGNSAPDKSGLPSDRFSAERTGGSVSTLTIQRTQQEDSAVYLCTSSLTNIQYFGAGTRLSVL.